This T cell receptor (beta chain) is from a study of early T cells in non-severe SARS-CoV-2 infection. Study-level background: The authors sequenced bulk RNA from unsorted whole blood, leaving chains unpaired.

CDR3 length: 15 amino acids. The J segment lost 10 bases and the V segment lost 6 bases, leaving 9 bases of the junction unmatched. The germline V gene encodes CDR1 MNHNY and CDR2 SVGAGI (reference sequence). This clonotype has at least ten counts. Each CDR3 protein gets one entry after TCRdb re-called the 5' RACE reads with MiXCR. This table has approximately 28,000 distinct CDR3 sequences, approximately 6.4% appearing once. The sample consisted of whole blood, taken at baseline. The chain couples TRBV6-6 to TRBJ1-6; 10 bases are a match to TRBD1. The origin of this receptor is an adult who was a healthcare worker with PCR-confirmed SARS-CoV-2 infection or an uninfected control (not recorded which). In DNA form, the CDR3 reads TGTGCCAGCAGCCTACGGACAGGGGGATTGTCACCCCTCCACTTT. It is translated as CASSLRTGGLSPLHF.